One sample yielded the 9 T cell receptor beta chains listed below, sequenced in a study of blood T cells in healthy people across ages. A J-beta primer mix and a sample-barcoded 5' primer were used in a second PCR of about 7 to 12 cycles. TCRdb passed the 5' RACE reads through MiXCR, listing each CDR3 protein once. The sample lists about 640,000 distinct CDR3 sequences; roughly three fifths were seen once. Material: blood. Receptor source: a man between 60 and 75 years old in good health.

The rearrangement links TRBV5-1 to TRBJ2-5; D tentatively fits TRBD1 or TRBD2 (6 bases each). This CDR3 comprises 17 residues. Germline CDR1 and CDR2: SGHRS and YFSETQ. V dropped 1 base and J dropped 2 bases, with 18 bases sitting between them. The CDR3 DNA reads TGCGCCAGCAGCTTGCGCTCTTTAGGGGGGATACAAGAGACCCAGTACTTC. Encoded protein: CASSLRSLGGIQETQYF.

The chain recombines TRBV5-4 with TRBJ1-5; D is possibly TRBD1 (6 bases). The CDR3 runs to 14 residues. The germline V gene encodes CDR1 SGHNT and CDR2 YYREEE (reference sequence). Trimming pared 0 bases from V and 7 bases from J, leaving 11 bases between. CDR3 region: CASSLDQGSQPQHF. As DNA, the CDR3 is TGTGCCAGCAGCTTGGATCAGGGGAGCCAGCCCCAGCATTTT.

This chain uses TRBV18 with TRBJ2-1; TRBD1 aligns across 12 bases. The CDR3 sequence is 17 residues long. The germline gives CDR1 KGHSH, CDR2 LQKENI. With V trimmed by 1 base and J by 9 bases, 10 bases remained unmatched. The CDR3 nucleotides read TGTGCCAGCTCACCACGGTCCGTCGGGACAGGGGGCAGTGAGCAGTTCTTC. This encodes CASSPRSVGTGGSEQFF.

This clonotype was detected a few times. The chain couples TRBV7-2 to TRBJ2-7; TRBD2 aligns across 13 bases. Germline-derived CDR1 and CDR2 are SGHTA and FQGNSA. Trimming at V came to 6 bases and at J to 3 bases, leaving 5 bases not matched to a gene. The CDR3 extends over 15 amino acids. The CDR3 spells CASSLTSGGVYEQYF. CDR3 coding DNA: TGTGCCAGCAGTTTAACTAGCGGGGGGGTCTACGAGCAGTACTTC. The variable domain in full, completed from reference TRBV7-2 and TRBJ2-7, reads GAGVSQSPSNKVTEKGKDVELRCDPISGHTALYWYRQSLGQGLEFLIYFQGNSAPDKSGLPSDRFSAERTGGSVSTLTIQRTQQEDSAVYLCASSLTSGGVYEQYFGPGTRLTVT.

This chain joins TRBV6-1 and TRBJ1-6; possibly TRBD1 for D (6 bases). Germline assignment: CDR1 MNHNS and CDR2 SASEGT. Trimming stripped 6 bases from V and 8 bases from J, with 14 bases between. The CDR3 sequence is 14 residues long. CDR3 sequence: CASSVPGADSPLHF. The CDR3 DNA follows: TGTGCCAGCAGCGTGCCGGGGGCAGATTCACCCCTCCACTTT.

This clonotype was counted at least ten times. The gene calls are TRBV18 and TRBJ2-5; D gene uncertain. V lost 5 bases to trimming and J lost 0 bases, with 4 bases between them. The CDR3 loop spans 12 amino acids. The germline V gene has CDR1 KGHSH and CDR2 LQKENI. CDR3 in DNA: TGTGCCAGCTCAACGTACCAAGAGACCCAGTACTTC. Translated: CASSTYQETQYF.

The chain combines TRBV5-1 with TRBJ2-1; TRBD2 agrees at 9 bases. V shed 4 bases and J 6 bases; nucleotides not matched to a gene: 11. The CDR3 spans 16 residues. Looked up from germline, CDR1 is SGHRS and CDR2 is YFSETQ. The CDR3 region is CASSPQGAGGVNEQFF. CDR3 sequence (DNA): TGCGCCAGCAGCCCCCAGGGAGCGGGGGGTGTCAATGAGCAGTTCTTC.

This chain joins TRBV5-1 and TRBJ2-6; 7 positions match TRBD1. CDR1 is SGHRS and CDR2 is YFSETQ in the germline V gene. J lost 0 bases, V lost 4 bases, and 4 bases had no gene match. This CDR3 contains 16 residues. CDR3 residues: CASSPGQFSGANVLTF. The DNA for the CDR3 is TGCGCCAGCAGCCCGGGACAGTTCTCTGGGGCCAACGTCCTGACTTTC.

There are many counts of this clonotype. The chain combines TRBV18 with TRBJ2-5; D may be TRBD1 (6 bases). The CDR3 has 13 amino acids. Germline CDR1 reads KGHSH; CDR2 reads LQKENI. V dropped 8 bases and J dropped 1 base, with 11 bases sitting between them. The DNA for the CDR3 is TGTGCCAGCAGCCGACAGGTCCAAGAGACCCAGTACTTC. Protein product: CASSRQVQETQYF. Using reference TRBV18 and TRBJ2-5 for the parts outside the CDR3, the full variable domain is NAGVMQNPRHLVRRRGQEARLRCSPMKGHSHVYWYRQLPEEGLKFMVYLQKENIIDESGMPKERFSAEFPKEGPSILRIQQVVRGDSAAYFCASSRQVQETQYFGPGTRLLVL.